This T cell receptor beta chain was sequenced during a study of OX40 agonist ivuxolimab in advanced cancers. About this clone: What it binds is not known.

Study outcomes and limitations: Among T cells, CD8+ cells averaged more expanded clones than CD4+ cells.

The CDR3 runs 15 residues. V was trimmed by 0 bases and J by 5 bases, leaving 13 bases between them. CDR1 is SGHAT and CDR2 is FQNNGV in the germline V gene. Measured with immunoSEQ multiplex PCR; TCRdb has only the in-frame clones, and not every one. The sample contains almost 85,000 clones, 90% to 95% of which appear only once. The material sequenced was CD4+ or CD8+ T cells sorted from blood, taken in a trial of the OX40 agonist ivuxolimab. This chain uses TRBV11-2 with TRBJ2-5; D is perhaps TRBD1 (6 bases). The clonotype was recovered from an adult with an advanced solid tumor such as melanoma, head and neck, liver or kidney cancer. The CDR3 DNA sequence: TGTGCCAGCAGCTTAGAATGGGGGCGTGAGGAGACCCAGTACTTC. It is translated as CASSLEWGREETQYF.